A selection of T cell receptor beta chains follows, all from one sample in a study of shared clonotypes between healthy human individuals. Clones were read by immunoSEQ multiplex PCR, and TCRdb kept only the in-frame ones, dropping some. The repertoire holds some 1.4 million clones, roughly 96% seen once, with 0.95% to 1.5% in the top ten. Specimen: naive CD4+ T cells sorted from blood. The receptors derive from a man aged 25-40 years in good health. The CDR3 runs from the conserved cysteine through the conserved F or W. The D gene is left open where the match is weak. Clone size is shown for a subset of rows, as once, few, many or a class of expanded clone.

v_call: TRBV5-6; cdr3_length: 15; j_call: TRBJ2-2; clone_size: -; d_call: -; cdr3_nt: TGTGCCAGCAGCCCCAGGGGCGGTAACACCGGGGAGCTGTTTTTT; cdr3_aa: CASSPRGGNTGELFF
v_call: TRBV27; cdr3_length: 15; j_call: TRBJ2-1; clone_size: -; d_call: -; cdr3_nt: TGTGCCAGCAGTTTCGGGCGGAAGGGTTTCGATGAGCAGTTCTTC; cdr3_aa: CASSFGRKGFDEQFF
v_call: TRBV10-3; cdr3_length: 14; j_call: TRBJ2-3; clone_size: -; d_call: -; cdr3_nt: TGTGCCATCAGTGAGGGGATCGGCACAGATACGCAGTATTTT; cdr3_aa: CAISEGIGTDTQYF
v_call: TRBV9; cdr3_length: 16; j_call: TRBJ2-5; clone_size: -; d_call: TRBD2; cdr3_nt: TGTGCCAGCAGCGCCCCTATGGGGCGGGAGCGAGAGACCCAGTACTTC; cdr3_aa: CASSAPMGRERETQYF
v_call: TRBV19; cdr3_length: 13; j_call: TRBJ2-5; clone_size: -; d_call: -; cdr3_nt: TGTGCCAGTAGTATAAGTCCGCAAGAGACCCAGTACTTC; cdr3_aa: CASSISPQETQYF
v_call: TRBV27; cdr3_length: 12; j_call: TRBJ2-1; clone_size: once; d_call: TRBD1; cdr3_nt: TGTGCCAGCAGTACAGGGGGCGGAGAGCAGTTCTTC; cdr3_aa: CASSTGGGEQFF
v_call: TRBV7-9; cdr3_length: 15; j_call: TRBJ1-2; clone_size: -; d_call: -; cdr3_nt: TGTGCCAGGATTGTAAGCTTGCAGGGTACCTATGGCTACACCTTC; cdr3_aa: CARIVSLQGTYGYTF
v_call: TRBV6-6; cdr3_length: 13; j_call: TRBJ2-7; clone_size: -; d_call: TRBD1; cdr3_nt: TGTGCCAGCACCTCAGGACAGGGCGACGAGCAGTACTTC; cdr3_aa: CASTSGQGDEQYF
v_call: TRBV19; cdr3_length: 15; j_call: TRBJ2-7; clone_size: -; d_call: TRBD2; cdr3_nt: TGTGCCAGTAGACGACTAGCGGGAGAGATGTACGAGCAGTACTTC; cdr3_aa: CASRRLAGEMYEQYF
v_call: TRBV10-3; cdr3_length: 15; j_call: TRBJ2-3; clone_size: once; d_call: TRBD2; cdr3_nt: TGTGCCACCTACACTAGCGGGAGGGGGCCAGATACGCAGTATTTT; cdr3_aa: CATYTSGRGPDTQYF
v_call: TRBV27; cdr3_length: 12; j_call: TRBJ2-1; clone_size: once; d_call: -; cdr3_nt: TGTGCCAGCAGTTTCTGGGGCTATGAGCAGTTCTTC; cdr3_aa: CASSFWGYEQFF
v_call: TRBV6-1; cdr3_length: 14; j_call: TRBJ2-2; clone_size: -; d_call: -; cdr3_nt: TGTGCCAGCGGACCCTTGGGGAACACCGGGGAGCTGTTTTTT; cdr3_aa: CASGPLGNTGELFF
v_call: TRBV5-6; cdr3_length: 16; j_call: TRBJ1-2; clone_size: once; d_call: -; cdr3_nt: TGTGCCAGCAGCTTGCCCCCTCCCAGGGGTAACTATGGCTACACCTTC; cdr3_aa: CASSLPPPRGNYGYTF
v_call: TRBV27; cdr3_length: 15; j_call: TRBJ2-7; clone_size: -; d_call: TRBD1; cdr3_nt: TGTGCCAGCAGTGCGGACAGGGGTACCTCCTACGAGCAGTACTTC; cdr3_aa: CASSADRGTSYEQYF
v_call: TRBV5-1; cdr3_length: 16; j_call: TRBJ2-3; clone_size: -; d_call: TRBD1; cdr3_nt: TGCGCCAGCAGCAAAGGACAGGGGAGACCGCTAGATACGCAGTATTTT; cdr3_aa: CASSKGQGRPLDTQYF
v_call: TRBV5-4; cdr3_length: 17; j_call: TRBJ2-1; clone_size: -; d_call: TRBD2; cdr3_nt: TGTGCCAGCAGCTTGGCCCTAAGCGGGAGTGGTTACAATGAGCAGTTCTTC; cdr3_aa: CASSLALSGSGYNEQFF
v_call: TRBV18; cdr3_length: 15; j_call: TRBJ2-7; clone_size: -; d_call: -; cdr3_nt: TGTGCCAGCTCACCACGTCGAGTAAGCACCTACGAGCAGTACTTC; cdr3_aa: CASSPRRVSTYEQYF
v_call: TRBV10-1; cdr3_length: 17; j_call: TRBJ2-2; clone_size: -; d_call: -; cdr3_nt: TGCGCCAGCAGTGATAAAGCCCCACCGCCGAACACCGGGGAGCTGTTTTTT; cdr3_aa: CASSDKAPPPNTGELFF
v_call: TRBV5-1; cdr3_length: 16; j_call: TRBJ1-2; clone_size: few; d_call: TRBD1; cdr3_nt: TGCGCCAGCAGCCCCACGGGGGACAGATCTAACTATGGCTACACCTTC; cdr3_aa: CASSPTGDRSNYGYTF
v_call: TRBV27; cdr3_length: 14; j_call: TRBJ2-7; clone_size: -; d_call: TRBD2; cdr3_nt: TGTGCCAGCAGTTTATCGAGCGGGGTCATCGCGCAGTACTTC; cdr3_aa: CASSLSSGVIAQYF
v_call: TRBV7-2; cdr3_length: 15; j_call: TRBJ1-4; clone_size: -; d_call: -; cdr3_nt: TGTGCCAGCAGCACAGGACACCCGCAACTTGGAAAAACTTTTTTT; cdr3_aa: CASSTGHPQLGKTFF